This T cell receptor beta chain was recorded in a study of cytomegalovirus exposure and HLA in healthy donors. Study-wide background: In an early release, HLA-typed donors contributed 77 million or so unique TCR sequences.

Trimming stripped 1 base from V and 3 bases from J, with 10 bases between. This CDR3 is 14 amino acids long. CDR1 and CDR2 from the germline V gene are LNHDA and SQIVND (reference sequence). This clone was detected once. This PCR relied on a set of 60 Vbeta primers and 13 Jbeta primers. Repertoires were generated with immunoSEQ multiplex PCR, while TCRdb's copy carries only in-frame clones and drops some. The sample lists some 270,000 clones; 80% to 95% were seen once. The clonotype comes from a girl aged 2 to 9 in good health and CMV-seronegative. Sequences were obtained from PBMCs. The chain joins TRBV19 to TRBJ2-7; D perhaps matches TRBD1 (5 bases). The CDR3 DNA follows: TGTGCCAGTAGTATAGGACAGCGCGACTACGAGCAGTACTTC. It translates to CASSIGQRDYEQYF.